This T cell receptor (beta chain) originates from a study of blood T cell repertoires in COVID-19. At the level of the study: Acute and convalescent COVID-19 specimens originated in the United States, Italy and Spain. PBMCs, B-cell-depleted T cells, or T cells provided the cDNA or gDNA that made up the material.

Under the authors' procedure: Nucleated cell number was recorded as an estimate derived from reference gene primer amplification. Data came from immunoSEQ multiplex PCR; TCRdb stores just in-frame clones and leaves some out. V and J calls and clone size are those listed in that table; D and trimming were worked out from the DNA. Altogether hundreds of thousands of clones are present, approximately 88% being singletons, with the ten largest covering around 12%. A Seattle source enrolled patients during active infection and followed them longitudinally. V was trimmed by 0 bases and J by 8 bases, leaving 8 bases between them. The germline V gene encodes CDR1 SGDLS and CDR2 YYNGEE. The CDR3 consists of 13 residues.

This TCR came from a woman aged 45-65 years with COVID-19, enrolled during active disease. What was sequenced was peripheral blood. This chain uses TRBV9 with TRBJ1-4; no clear D gene. DNA of the CDR3: TGTGCCAGCAGCGTAGGACAAGGAGAAAAACTGTTTTTT. The encoded protein is CASSVGQGEKLFF.